These 15 T cell receptor beta chains were all obtained from the same sample, sequenced in a study of T cell responses to AZD1222 COVID-19 vaccine (dated by TCRdb to 2020 to 2023). Explained via the paper, the time point label denotes: about 28 days (+/-7) after the second vaccine dose. Libraries were made using the immunoSEQ multiplex PCR assay. TCRdb limited this immuneACCESS table to in-frame rearrangements with V and J called. A share of clones is missing; checked studies link under half to unresolved V genes, and the rest is unexplained. A total of approximately 150,000 clones appear in this sample, 85% to 90% of them only once. Over 4% of the sample comes from the top ten. The specimen was peripheral blood, collected 28 days after the second AZD1222 dose. Receptors originate from an adult who received the AZD1222 COVID-19 vaccine.

The rearrangement links TRBV7-3 to TRBJ1-1; D remains unclear. There are 13 residues in the CDR3. CDR1 and CDR2 from the germline V gene are SGHTA and FQGTGA. V gave up 5 bases and J gave up 1 base, with 8 bases separating them. The CDR3 coding sequence is TGTGCCAGCAGCCGTCAGAGGAACACTGAAGCTTTCTTT. This codes for CASSRQRNTEAFF.

The rearrangement links TRBV19 to TRBJ1-3, with D uncertain. This CDR3 region has 14 residues. Trimming pared 5 bases from V and 0 bases from J, leaving 8 bases between. CDR1 LNHDA and CDR2 SQIVND come from the germline V gene (reference sequence). CDR3 protein: CASSRMSSGNTIYF. CDR3 DNA: TGTGCCAGTAGTCGGATGAGCTCTGGAAACACCATATATTTT.

This clone was observed a handful of times. This sequence joins TRBV18 and TRBJ1-3; D is uncertain. The V end lost 2 bases, the J end lost 0 bases, and 5 bases lay between the germline ends. The CDR3 has 14 amino acids. Germline V gene lookup returns CDR1 KGHSH and CDR2 LQKENI. This chain's CDR3 is CASSPRVSGNTIYF. CDR3 sequence (DNA): TGTGCCAGCTCACCAAGGGTCTCTGGAAACACCATATATTTT. The full variable domain, its missing parts supplied by reference TRBV18 and TRBJ1-3, is NAGVMQNPRHLVRRRGQEARLRCSPMKGHSHVYWYRQLPEEGLKFMVYLQKENIIDESGMPKERFSAEFPKEGPSILRIQQVVRGDSAAYFCASSPRVSGNTIYFGEGSWLTVV.

The V gene is TRBV19, the J gene TRBJ2-3; D not resolved. Trimming pared 1 base from V and 2 bases from J, leaving 7 bases between. The CDR3 has 14 amino acids. CDR1 is LNHDA and CDR2 is SQIVND in the germline V gene (reference sequence). In DNA form, the CDR3 reads TGTGCCAGTAGTATAGCTCTAGACACAGATACGCAGTATTTT. Amino acids: CASSIALDTDTQYF.

The CDR3 reads CASSLGLQGAGGYTF. The DNA of the CDR3 is TGTGCCAGCAGCTTGGGTCTGCAAGGGGCGGGGGGCTACACCTTC. J is TRBJ1-2 and V is TRBV5-4, with a weak D call TRBD1 (5 bases). Germline V gene data show CDR1 as SGHNT and CDR2 as YYREEE (reference sequence). Between the trimmed V and J ends, which lost 0 bases and 8 bases, there was a span of 17 bases. CDR3 length: 15 amino acids. The variable domain in full, completed from reference TRBV5-4 and TRBJ1-2, reads ETGVTQSPTHLIKTRGQQVTLRCSSQSGHNTVSWYQQALGQGPQFIFQYYREEENGRGNFPPRFSGLQFPNYSSELNVNALELDDSALYLCASSLGLQGAGGYTFGSGTRLTVV.

The rearrangement joins TRBV5-1 to TRBJ2-1, with D unclear. Germline V gene data show CDR1 as SGHRS and CDR2 as YFSETQ. V shed 0 bases and J shed 15 bases, with 10 bases lying between them. The length of the CDR3 is 11 residues. In nucleotides, the CDR3 is TGCGCCAGCAGCTTGGAGGTCCAATTGTTCTTC. Translated: CASSLEVQLFF.

The chain recombines TRBV18 with TRBJ2-6; TRBD2 might be the D (5 bases). Germline V gives CDR1 KGHSH, CDR2 LQKENI. CDR3 size: 14 residues. The V gene lost 2 bases and the J gene lost 13 bases, with 15 bases spanning the gap. CDR3 in amino acids: CASSPGPLGEVLTF. DNA for the CDR3: TGTGCCAGCTCACCAGGGCCCCTCGGGGAGGTCCTGACTTTC.

This clone was recorded a few times. The chain carries TRBV5-8 and TRBJ1-2, with TRBD1 as a possible D gene (6 bases). Germline values: CDR1 SGHTS, CDR2 YDEGEE. Trimming removed 4 bases at V and 6 bases at J, with 10 bases between. This CDR3 has 12 amino acids. The CDR3 region is CASSRTVDGYTF. CDR3 sequence (DNA): TGTGCCAGCAGCCGGACAGTCGATGGCTACACCTTC.

The V and J genes are TRBV7-9 and TRBJ2-1; D is possibly TRBD2 (7 bases). The CDR3 runs 19 residues. Germline-derived CDR1 and CDR2 are SEHNR and FQNEAQ (reference sequence). V lost 1 base and J 7 bases, leaving 26 bases between the germline ends. The CDR3 DNA is TGTGCCAGCAGCTTAGGTCGGGGGGCCACTTATAGGCGGAAAAATGAGCAGTTCTTC. Residues: CASSLGRGATYRRKNEQFF.

The chain carries TRBV28 and TRBJ1-5, with TRBD1 as a possible D gene (5 bases). Germline CDR1 and CDR2: MDHEN and SYDVKM. Trimming stripped 3 bases from V and 3 bases from J, with 12 bases between. The length of the CDR3 is 15 residues. The CDR3 DNA sequence: TGTGCCAGCAGTTTTGTGGGGACTTTCAATCAGCCCCAGCATTTT. This sequence encodes CASSFVGTFNQPQHF.

This chain connects TRBV6-5 to TRBJ1-5; D not resolved. The CDR3 spans 13 residues. Germline lookup yields CDR1 MNHEY and CDR2 SVGAGI. The V and J ends lost 10 bases and 8 bases respectively, with 18 bases between them. CDR3 in amino acids: CATHEVGSKPQHF. The CDR3 coding sequence is TGTGCCACGCACGAGGTGGGATCTAAGCCCCAGCATTTT.

This clone has just one count. The chain links TRBV5-1 to TRBJ1-2, with D unclear. V was shortened by 0 bases and J by 5 bases, with 11 bases between the two germline ends. The germline V gene encodes CDR1 SGHRS and CDR2 YFSETQ. This CDR3 is built from 14 residues. CDR3 bases: TGCGCCAGCAGCTTGGGTGCAGGAAGGTATGGCTACACCTTC. Amino acid sequence: CASSLGAGRYGYTF.

This chain connects TRBV7-9 to TRBJ2-1; 10 bases agree with TRBD1. The CDR3 contains 15 residues. With 1 base clipped from V and 8 bases from J, the junction kept 5 bases outside the gene matches. Germline loops: CDR1 SEHNR, CDR2 FQNEAQ (reference sequence). CDR3 protein: CASSLGDRGIDEQFF. As DNA, the CDR3 is TGTGCCAGCAGCTTAGGGGACAGGGGCATAGATGAGCAGTTCTTC.

This sequence joins TRBV6-2 or TRBV6-3 and TRBJ1-2, with 10 bases lining up with TRBD1. CDR1 is MNHEY and CDR2 is SVGEGT in the germline V gene. The CDR3 covers 15 residues. Trimming removed 0 bases from V and 6 bases from J; junction bases left unmatched: 4. In nucleotides, the CDR3 is TGTGCCAGCAGTTACTCACCGACAGGGGGCAATGGCTACACCTTC. Protein sequence: CASSYSPTGGNGYTF.

The chain couples TRBV5-8 to TRBJ1-2; 8 nucleotides align to TRBD1. J was trimmed by 5 bases and V by 4 bases; bases with no gene match: 7. Germline V gene data show CDR1 as SGHTS and CDR2 as YDEGEE. The CDR3 runs to 14 residues. CDR3 sequence (DNA): TGTGCCAGCAGCCTGGACAGGGTGAGGTATGGCTACACCTTC. Translating it yields CASSLDRVRYGYTF.